Listed below are T cell receptor beta chains from one sample, sequenced in a study of blood T cell repertoires in COVID-19. Data came from immunoSEQ multiplex PCR; TCRdb stores just in-frame clones and leaves some out. The repertoire holds about 170,000 clones, with 80% to 90% as singletons. Sequenced: PBMCs or T cells enriched from blood (not recorded which). These receptors all stem from a woman in her forties or fifties in a cohort exposed to, infected with or recovered from COVID-19 (not recorded which). Both conserved end residues are trimmed from each CDR3. Fields, in order: V gene, J gene, clone size, CDR3 protein. Size is omitted from some rows. Given values are once, few, many or a class for expanded clones.

>TRBV19|TRBJ2-7|.
ASSPGRIAYEQY
>TRBV24-1|TRBJ1-4|.
ATSEGQGSGEKLF
>TRBV6-2/TRBV6-3|TRBJ2-7|.
ASSRNPGEQY
>TRBV5-5|TRBJ2-7|few
ASSSDRPHEQY
>TRBV29-1|TRBJ2-3|.
SVDGTDKFTDTQY
>TRBV29-1|TRBJ2-3|.
SVGVWGGPDTQY
>TRBV5-1|TRBJ2-5|.
ASNALDRNWKTQY
>TRBV11-1|TRBJ1-6|few
ASSFSPGQGNSPLH
>TRBV6-5|TRBJ1-1|once
ASSVTKTGTGEAF
>TRBV6-5|TRBJ2-7|.
ASSYSNRGYEQY
>TRBV19|TRBJ1-1|.
ASSWGGDTEAF
>TRBV2|TRBJ1-1|.
ASATTGTNTEAF
>TRBV21-1|TRBJ2-3|.
ASSKTYLTSGCTDTQY
>TRBV6-5|TRBJ2-3|.
ASSRRGLAGGEQY
>TRBV6-6|TRBJ2-2|.
ASRHPGTVGTGELF
>TRBV18|TRBJ1-3|.
ASSQDTRNTIY
>TRBV13|TRBJ1-2|.
ASTPNAAEANYGYT
>TRBV6-4|TRBJ2-4|.
ASSDVPGLMNIQY
>TRBV7-8|TRBJ2-7|.
ASSLFALAGASYEQY
>TRBV18|TRBJ2-3|.
ASSPRGTLTDTQY
>TRBV27|TRBJ1-4|.
ASSLYTRGVTNEKLF
>TRBV7-3|TRBJ2-1|.
ASSSRTGSSYNEQF
>TRBV7-2|TRBJ2-7|.
ASSTGLSSYEQY
>TRBV18|TRBJ2-7|once
ASSQGQGSPYEQY
>TRBV30|TRBJ2-1|.
AWSVAGGLAGYNEQF
>TRBV7-2|TRBJ2-7|few
ASSLSGAYEQY
>TRBV7-3|TRBJ2-1|.
ASSFVAGGANNEQF
>TRBV19|TRBJ1-5|.
ASTPTGQGASQPQH
>TRBV9|TRBJ1-1|.
ASSLDRTFTPEAF
>TRBV19|TRBJ2-5|.
ASSSTGAEETQY
>TRBV3-1/TRBV3-2|TRBJ2-1|.
ASSQGSGVWEQF
>TRBV28|TRBJ1-4|.
ASSLYGQGRSEKLF
>TRBV3-1/TRBV3-2|TRBJ2-1|once
ASSQDPQYNEQF
>TRBV3-1/TRBV3-2|TRBJ1-5|.
ASSQGTGLYQPQH
>TRBV5-1|TRBJ1-4|few
ASDLWGVWEEKLF
>TRBV5-4|TRBJ2-7|few
ASSLSTSGELEQY
>TRBV11-2|TRBJ2-1|.
ASSSQTSGRGSEQF
>TRBV7-2|TRBJ2-7|.
ASRPTGDYEQY
>TRBV11-2|TRBJ1-6|once
ASSLGVRDNSPLH
>TRBV19|TRBJ1-5|.
ASSERGGLSNQPQH
>TRBV7-6|TRBJ2-4|once
ASSLGPDFGDIQY
>TRBV2|TRBJ2-3|once
ASSDEQALGGTQY
>TRBV10-3|TRBJ1-6|.
AIKKTESSYNSPLH
>TRBV29-1|TRBJ1-4|.
SVGKAGTTNEKLF
>TRBV18|TRBJ2-2|.
ASSGTTNTGELF
>TRBV5-1|TRBJ2-5|.
ASSLSGARQETQY
>TRBV6-5|TRBJ1-4|.
ASRHRARGEKLF